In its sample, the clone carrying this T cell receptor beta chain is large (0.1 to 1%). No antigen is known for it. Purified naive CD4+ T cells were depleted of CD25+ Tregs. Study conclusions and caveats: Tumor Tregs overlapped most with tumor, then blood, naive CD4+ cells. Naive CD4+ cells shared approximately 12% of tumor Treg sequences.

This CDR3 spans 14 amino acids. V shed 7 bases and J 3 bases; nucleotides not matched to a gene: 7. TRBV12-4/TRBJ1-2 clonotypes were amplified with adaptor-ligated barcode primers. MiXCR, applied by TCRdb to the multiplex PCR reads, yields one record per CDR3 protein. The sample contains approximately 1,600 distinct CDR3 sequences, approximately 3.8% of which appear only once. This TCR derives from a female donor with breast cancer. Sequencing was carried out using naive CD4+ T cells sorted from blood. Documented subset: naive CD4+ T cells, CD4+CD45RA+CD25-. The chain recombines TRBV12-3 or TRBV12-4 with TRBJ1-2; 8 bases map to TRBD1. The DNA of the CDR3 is TGTGCCAGCAACGACGGACAGGGCTACTATGGCTACACCTTC. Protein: CASNDGQGYYGYTF.